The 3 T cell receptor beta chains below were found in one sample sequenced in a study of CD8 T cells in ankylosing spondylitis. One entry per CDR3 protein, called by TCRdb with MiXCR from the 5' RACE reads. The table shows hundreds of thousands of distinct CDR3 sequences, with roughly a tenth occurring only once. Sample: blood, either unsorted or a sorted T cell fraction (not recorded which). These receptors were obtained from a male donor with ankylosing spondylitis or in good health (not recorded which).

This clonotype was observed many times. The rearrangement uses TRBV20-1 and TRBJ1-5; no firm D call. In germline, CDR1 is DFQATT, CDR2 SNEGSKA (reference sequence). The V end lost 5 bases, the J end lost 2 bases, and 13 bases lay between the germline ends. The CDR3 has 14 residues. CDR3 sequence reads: CSARGPPGNQPQHF. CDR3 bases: TGCAGTGCTCGCGGGCCCCCCGGCAATCAGCCCCAGCATTTT.

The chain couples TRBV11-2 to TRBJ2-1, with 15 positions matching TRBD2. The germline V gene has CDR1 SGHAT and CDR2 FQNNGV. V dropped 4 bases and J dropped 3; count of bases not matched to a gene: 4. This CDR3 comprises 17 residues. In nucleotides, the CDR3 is TGTGCCAGCAGCTCGGGACTAGCGGGGGGATACTACAATGAGCAGTTCTTC. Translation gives CASSSGLAGGYYNEQFF. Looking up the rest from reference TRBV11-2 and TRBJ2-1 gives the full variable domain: EAGVAQSPRYKIIEKRQSVAFWCNPISGHATLYWYQQILGQGPKLLIQFQNNGVVDDSQLPKDRFSAERLKGVDSTLKIQPAKLEDSAVYLCASSSGLAGGYYNEQFFGPGTRLTVL.

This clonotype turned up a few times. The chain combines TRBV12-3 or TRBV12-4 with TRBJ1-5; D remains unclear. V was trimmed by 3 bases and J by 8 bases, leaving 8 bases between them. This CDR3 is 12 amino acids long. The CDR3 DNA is TGTGCCAGCAGTTTCGAGCGTGAGCCCCAGCATTTT. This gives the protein CASSFEREPQHF.